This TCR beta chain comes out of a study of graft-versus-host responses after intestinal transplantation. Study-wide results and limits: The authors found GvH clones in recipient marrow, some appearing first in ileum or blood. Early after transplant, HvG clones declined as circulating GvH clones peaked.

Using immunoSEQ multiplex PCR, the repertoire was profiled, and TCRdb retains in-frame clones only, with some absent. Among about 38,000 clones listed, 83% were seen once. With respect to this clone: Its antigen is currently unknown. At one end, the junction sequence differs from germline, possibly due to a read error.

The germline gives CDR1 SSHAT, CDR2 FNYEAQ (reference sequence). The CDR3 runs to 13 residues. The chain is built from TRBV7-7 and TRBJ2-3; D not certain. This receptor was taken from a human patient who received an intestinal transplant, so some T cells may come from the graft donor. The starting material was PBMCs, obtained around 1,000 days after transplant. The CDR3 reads CASSPRPTDTQYF. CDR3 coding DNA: TGTGCTAGCAGCCCGAGACCGACTGATACGCAGTATTTT.